These T cell receptor beta chains were read from a single sample in a study of T-cell memory formation after mild COVID-19. TCRdb passed the 5' RACE reads through MiXCR, listing each CDR3 protein once. The table has 450,000 to 650,000 distinct CDR3 sequences, less than 25% seen once. What was sequenced was PBMCs or a T cell subset sorted from them (not recorded which). These TCRs come from an adult woman who had mild COVID-19 (a few samples of this study predate the infection). Cell type and time point are not known. Both conserved end residues are part of each CDR3. A D gene is named only where the DNA matches it firmly. Some rows mark clone size as missing; the rest say once, few, many or name a class of expanded clone.

j_call v_call clone_size d_call cdr3_aa cdr3_nt
TRBJ2-7 TRBV14 - TRBD1 CASSQTGREQYF TGTGCCAGCAGCCAGACAGGGCGGGAGCAGTACTTC
TRBJ1-5 TRBV20-1 - - CSARVSTGLGDQPQHF TGCAGTGCTAGAGTGTCGACAGGTTTAGGCGATCAGCCCCAGCATTTT
TRBJ1-1 TRBV14 - TRBD1 CASSQTGGLAFF TGTGCCAGCAGCCAAACAGGGGGTTTAGCTTTCTTT
TRBJ2-3 TRBV7-2 few TRBD2 CASSLASGSVDTQYF TGTGCCAGCAGCTTAGCTAGCGGGAGCGTAGATACGCAGTATTTT
TRBJ1-2 TRBV5-5 few - CASTRGGSNYGYTF TGTGCCAGCACCCGCGGGGGAAGCAACTATGGCTACACCTTC
TRBJ2-1 TRBV7-6 - TRBD2 CASVKGGPANEQFF TGTGCCAGCGTTAAGGGAGGGCCGGCCAATGAGCAGTTCTTC
TRBJ2-3 TRBV20-1 many TRBD2 CSATRTSGRTDTQYF TGCAGTGCTACCCGGACTAGCGGACGCACAGATACGCAGTATTTT
TRBJ2-1 TRBV24-1 many - CATSSPYLGAEAPGEQFF TGTGCCACCAGTTCACCCTACCTAGGAGCTGAAGCCCCCGGTGAGCAGTTCTTC
TRBJ2-6 TRBV6-1 few - CASSEPPAYSSGANVLTF TGTGCCAGCAGTGAACCCCCAGCCTACAGCTCTGGGGCCAACGTCCTGACTTTC
TRBJ1-5 TRBV6-1 many - CASSPTLRTQVGGQPQHF TGTGCCAGCAGTCCTACGTTGCGGACACAGGTGGGGGGTCAGCCCCAGCATTTT
TRBJ2-3 TRBV25-1 - - CASSVLVASTDTQYF TGTGCCAGCAGTGTCTTAGTTGCTAGCACAGATACGCAGTATTTT
TRBJ2-6 TRBV12-3/TRBV12-4 few TRBD1 CASSSQGVGSGANVLTF TGTGCCAGCAGTTCACAGGGGGTAGGCTCTGGGGCCAACGTCCTGACTTTC
TRBJ1-1 TRBV27 - TRBD1 CASSKSAGGSRAEAFF TGTGCCAGCAGTAAATCCGCAGGGGGCTCGAGGGCTGAAGCTTTCTTT
TRBJ1-2 TRBV15 few - CATSRDMKAGEWDGYTF TGTGCCACCAGCAGAGATATGAAGGCAGGAGAATGGGATGGCTACACCTTC
TRBJ2-1 TRBV20-1 few TRBD2 CSAVKGGSTDEQFF TGCAGTGCAGTGAAAGGCGGGAGTACCGATGAGCAGTTCTTC
TRBJ2-7 TRBV7-9 few TRBD2 CASSSSRWTSGTYEQYF TGTGCCAGCAGCTCCTCCCGTTGGACTAGCGGTACCTACGAGCAGTACTTC
TRBJ1-1 TRBV28 many - CASSSGFYMNTEAFF TGTGCCAGCAGTTCAGGGTTTTACATGAACACTGAAGCTTTCTTT
TRBJ2-3 TRBV7-9 - TRBD1 CASSLVGQGYTDTQYF TGTGCCAGCAGCTTAGTCGGACAGGGATACACAGATACGCAGTATTTT
TRBJ1-1 TRBV9 few TRBD1 CASSEGGGITEAFF TGTGCCAGCAGCGAGGGAGGGGGCATCACTGAAGCTTTCTTT
TRBJ1-1 TRBV12-3/TRBV12-4 few - CASSQTGRANTEAFF TGTGCCAGCAGCCAGACCGGCAGGGCCAACACTGAAGCTTTCTTT
TRBJ1-5 TRBV3-1 few - CASSQERQPQHF TGTGCCAGCAGCCAAGAACGACAGCCCCAGCATTTT
TRBJ2-3 TRBV29-1 few - CSVERQAADTQYF TGCAGCGTTGAAAGGCAAGCGGCAGATACGCAGTATTTT
TRBJ2-3 TRBV5-1 few - CASAFNGGEGTDTQYF TGCGCCAGCGCTTTTAACGGCGGGGAAGGCACAGATACGCAGTATTTT
TRBJ2-1 TRBV7-7 - TRBD1 CASSPTGAGYNEQFF TGTGCCAGCAGCCCGACAGGGGCGGGGTACAATGAGCAGTTCTTC
TRBJ1-3 TRBV7-9 - - CASSERSRETGNTIYF TGTGCCAGCAGCGAACGTTCGAGGGAGACTGGAAACACCATATATTTT
TRBJ2-5 TRBV19 few - CASSSTQLSKETQYF TGTGCCAGTAGTAGCACACAGCTGAGCAAAGAGACCCAGTACTTC
TRBJ2-7 TRBV5-1 few TRBD1 CASSKAGTGGYEQYF TGCGCCAGCAGCAAGGCCGGGACAGGGGGCTACGAGCAGTACTTC
TRBJ2-1 TRBV7-3 few TRBD2 CASSLNTGREQFF TGTGCCAGCAGCTTAAATACCGGGAGGGAGCAGTTCTTC
TRBJ1-1 TRBV21-1 - - CASPLVFRGVTEAFF TGTGCCAGTCCGTTAGTATTTCGGGGGGTCACTGAAGCTTTCTTT
TRBJ2-3 TRBV24-1 few - CATSAPGRISTDTQYF TGTGCCACCAGTGCCCCGGGACGGATCAGCACAGATACGCAGTATTTT
TRBJ2-1 TRBV7-9 - - CASSPGQYDYNEQFF TGTGCCAGCAGTCCCGGACAGTACGACTACAATGAGCAGTTCTTC
TRBJ1-2 TRBV10-3 few - CAISAPPGGTQGGYTF TGTGCCATCAGTGCCCCCCCCGGGGGTACCCAGGGAGGCTACACCTTC
TRBJ2-3 TRBV6-4 many TRBD2 CASSDGREYGDTQYF TGTGCCAGCAGTGACGGGCGGGAGTATGGAGATACGCAGTATTTT
TRBJ1-2 TRBV5-1 - TRBD1 CASSTRPGQGRNSTF TGCGCCAGCAGCACCCGGCCGGGACAGGGAAGAAACTCCACCTTC
TRBJ2-7 TRBV7-2 few TRBD2 CASSSTGTSYYEQYF TGTGCCAGCAGCTCAACAGGGACTAGCTACTACGAGCAGTACTTC
TRBJ1-2 TRBV12-3/TRBV12-4 few - CASRHSTVLDHGYTF TGTGCCAGCAGACACAGTACAGTCCTAGACCATGGCTACACCTTC
TRBJ2-1 TRBV24-1 few - CATSSLGREHNEQFF TGTGCCACCAGCAGCCTCGGACGGGAACACAATGAGCAGTTCTTC
TRBJ1-1 TRBV19 - TRBD1 CASRVQGVNTEAFF TGTGCCAGTAGAGTACAGGGGGTGAACACTGAAGCTTTCTTT
TRBJ2-3 TRBV3-1 few TRBD1 CASSQGSTRGGTQYF TGTGCCAGCAGCCAGGGTAGCACAAGAGGGGGCACGCAGTATTTT
TRBJ1-1 TRBV7-8 - - CASSLVTTEAFF TGTGCCAGCAGCTTAGTAACCACTGAAGCTTTCTTT
TRBJ2-1 TRBV5-8 - - CASSLGYSSSYNEQFF TGTGCCAGCAGCTTGGGTTATTCGAGCTCCTACAATGAGCAGTTCTTC
TRBJ1-1 TRBV6-4 - TRBD1 CASSETGAGTEAFF TGTGCCAGCAGTGAGACAGGGGCGGGAACTGAAGCTTTCTTT
TRBJ2-7 TRBV4-1 few TRBD1 CASSQPGTGAYEQYF TGCGCCAGCAGCCAACCCGGGACAGGGGCCTACGAGCAGTACTTC
TRBJ2-1 TRBV24-1 - TRBD2 CATSDLGTSGYNEQFF TGTGCCACCAGTGATTTAGGGACTAGCGGATACAATGAGCAGTTCTTC
TRBJ1-1 TRBV10-2 - - CASRPTAHRNTEAFF TGCGCCAGCAGACCCACGGCCCACCGGAACACTGAAGCTTTCTTT
TRBJ2-3 TRBV29-1 few - CSVSSGDTQYF TGCAGCGTTAGCTCCGGAGATACGCAGTATTTT
TRBJ1-1 TRBV29-1 - - CSVAEGGNTEAFF TGCAGCGTTGCTGAGGGAGGGAACACTGAAGCTTTCTTT
TRBJ2-5 TRBV5-1 once - CASSAQNQETQYF TGCGCCAGCAGCGCACAGAATCAAGAGACCCAGTACTTC
TRBJ2-1 TRBV24-1 - - CATSVNNEQFF TGTGCCACCAGTGTTAACAATGAGCAGTTCTTC
TRBJ1-2 TRBV20-1 - - CSARDIEGLGGYTF TGCAGTGCTAGAGATATCGAGGGGCTCGGCGGCTACACCTTC
TRBJ2-2 TRBV7-9 - TRBD2 CASSLTGGTTGELFF TGTGCCAGCAGCTTAACGGGAGGTACCACCGGGGAGCTGTTTTTT
TRBJ2-7 TRBV7-9 - - CASSLSGFHEQYF TGTGCCAGCAGCTTGTCAGGGTTCCACGAGCAGTACTTC
TRBJ2-2 TRBV7-3 few TRBD1 CASSSAGGPGELFF TGTGCCAGCAGCTCCGCAGGGGGCCCCGGGGAGCTGTTTTTT
TRBJ2-1 TRBV2 - - CASRSWGAGEQFF TGTGCCAGCAGATCGTGGGGGGCAGGCGAGCAGTTCTTC
TRBJ2-5 TRBV7-9 - TRBD2 CASSLVLAGSETQYF TGTGCCAGCAGCTTAGTTCTAGCGGGGTCAGAGACCCAGTACTTC
TRBJ2-6 TRBV5-5 few - CASSLWDSGANVLTF TGTGCCAGCAGCTTGTGGGACTCTGGGGCCAACGTCCTGACTTTC
TRBJ1-6 TRBV20-1 - TRBD1 CSARVGAGQGNSPLHF TGCAGTGCTAGAGTCGGCGCGGGACAGGGTAATTCACCCCTCCACTTT
TRBJ2-3 TRBV5-8 many TRBD2 CASSAFGGLASTDTQYF TGTGCCAGCAGCGCATTTGGGGGACTAGCGAGCACAGATACGCAGTATTTT